These T cell receptor beta chains were read from a single sample in a study of OX40 agonist ivuxolimab in advanced cancers. Profiled with immunoSEQ multiplex PCR; TCRdb holds only in-frame clones, not every one. The repertoire holds some 77,000 clones, around 87% seen once, with roughly 6.3% in the top ten. The sample here was CD4+ or CD8+ T cells sorted from blood, taken in a trial of the OX40 agonist ivuxolimab. These receptors were taken from an adult with an advanced solid tumor such as melanoma, head and neck, liver or kidney cancer. CDR3s leave out the opening cysteine and the closing phenylalanine or tryptophan. Each record gives: V gene, CDR3 protein.

v_gene: TRBV27
CDR3aa: ASSLSPASETQY

v_gene: TRBV5-5
CDR3aa: ASSGRTGTAGELF

v_gene: TRBV28
CDR3aa: ASSLAGATDTQY

v_gene: TRBV18
CDR3aa: ASSPAREGNYGYT

v_gene: TRBV27
CDR3aa: ASRRSGGKQF

v_gene: TRBV18
CDR3aa: ASSPRTGGDTEAF

v_gene: TRBV15
CDR3aa: ATSRDPGGGQPQH

v_gene: TRBV5-1
CDR3aa: ASSLEGASYNEQF

v_gene: TRBV19
CDR3aa: ASSTRLNTEAF

v_gene: TRBV28
CDR3aa: ASSHYEQY

v_gene: TRBV28
CDR3aa: ASGQGNQPQH

v_gene: TRBV10-3
CDR3aa: AIRQSTDTQY

v_gene: TRBV5-6
CDR3aa: ASSRGTSGHGQY

v_gene: TRBV6-6
CDR3aa: ASSIRGLTDTQY

v_gene: TRBV2
CDR3aa: ASSVGQFQETQY

v_gene: TRBV27
CDR3aa: ASASWGGNTEAF

v_gene: TRBV7-2
CDR3aa: ASSFLERYT

v_gene: TRBV6-4
CDR3aa: ASSVSQGNEQF

v_gene: TRBV6-1
CDR3aa: ASTVNSNQPQH

v_gene: TRBV19
CDR3aa: ASSSRQGVSNQPQH

v_gene: TRBV14
CDR3aa: ASSQQRETEAF

v_gene: TRBV7-9
CDR3aa: ASSLVRGRQY

v_gene: TRBV7-3
CDR3aa: ASSLRGGTNYGYT

v_gene: TRBV7-2
CDR3aa: ASSVRDRYEQY

v_gene: TRBV29-1
CDR3aa: SVGTVETQY

v_gene: TRBV6-5
CDR3aa: ASTMRGAHTYEQY

v_gene: TRBV14
CDR3aa: ASSQQQGMNTEAF

v_gene: TRBV5-1
CDR3aa: ASSLEGQGATGELF

v_gene: TRBV30
CDR3aa: AWRGGGSYEQY

v_gene: TRBV7-9
CDR3aa: ASSVRGHSSSEAF

v_gene: TRBV7-9
CDR3aa: ASSPTLADVN

v_gene: TRBV9
CDR3aa: ASSSRQAGDTQY

v_gene: TRBV11-2
CDR3aa: ASSLDGRGSEKLF

v_gene: TRBV6-6
CDR3aa: ASSYSSQGVAYEQY

v_gene: TRBV27
CDR3aa: ASSSWLSRETQY

v_gene: TRBV7-2
CDR3aa: ASSFLVGMNTEAF

v_gene: TRBV5-1
CDR3aa: ASSQVGRGSSGELF

v_gene: TRBV7-3
CDR3aa: ASKRDGQNTEAF

v_gene: TRBV6-5
CDR3aa: ASQKQGGPYEQY

v_gene: TRBV14
CDR3aa: ASSQDFGAQH

v_gene: TRBV5-6
CDR3aa: ASSVLAGEGTDTQY

v_gene: TRBV9
CDR3aa: ASSVGPWGRTEAF

v_gene: TRBV11-1
CDR3aa: ASSSGWRAEQY

v_gene: TRBV15
CDR3aa: ATSRDRASDTQY

v_gene: TRBV10-3
CDR3aa: AISEVSSRGYNSPLH

v_gene: TRBV5-1
CDR3aa: ASSLEGVGGYT

v_gene: TRBV28
CDR3aa: ASTQPGGPYEQY

v_gene: TRBV28
CDR3aa: ASSFTLVDTQY

v_gene: TRBV28
CDR3aa: ASSRVGPLGDLLF